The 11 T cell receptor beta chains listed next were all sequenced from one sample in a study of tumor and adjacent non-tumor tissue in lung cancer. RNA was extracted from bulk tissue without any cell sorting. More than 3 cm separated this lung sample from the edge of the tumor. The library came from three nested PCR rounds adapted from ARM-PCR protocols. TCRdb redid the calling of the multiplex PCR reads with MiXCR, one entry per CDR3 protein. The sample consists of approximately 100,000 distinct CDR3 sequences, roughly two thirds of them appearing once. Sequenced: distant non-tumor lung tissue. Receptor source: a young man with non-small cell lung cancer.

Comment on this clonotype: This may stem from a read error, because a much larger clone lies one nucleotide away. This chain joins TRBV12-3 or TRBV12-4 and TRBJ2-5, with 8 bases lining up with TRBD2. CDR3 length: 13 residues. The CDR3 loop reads CVSNPGGEETQYF. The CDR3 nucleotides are TGTGTCAGCAATCCGGGGGGGGAAGAGACCCAGTACTTC.

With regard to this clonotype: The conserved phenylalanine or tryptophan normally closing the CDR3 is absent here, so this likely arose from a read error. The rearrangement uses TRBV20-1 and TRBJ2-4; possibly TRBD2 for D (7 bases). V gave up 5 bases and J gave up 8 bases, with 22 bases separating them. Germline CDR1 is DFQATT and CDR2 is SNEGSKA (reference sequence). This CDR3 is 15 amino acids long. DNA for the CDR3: TGCAGTGCTCTGGAGGGAGGGGGGATATCGGACATTCAGTACTCC. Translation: CSALEGGGISDIQYS.

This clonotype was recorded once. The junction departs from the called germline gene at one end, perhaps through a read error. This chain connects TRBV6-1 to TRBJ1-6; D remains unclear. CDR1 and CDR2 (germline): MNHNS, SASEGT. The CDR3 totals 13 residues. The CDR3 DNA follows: TGTGCCAACAGTGAAGGTCATAATTCACCCCTCCACTTT. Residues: CANSEGHNSPLHF.

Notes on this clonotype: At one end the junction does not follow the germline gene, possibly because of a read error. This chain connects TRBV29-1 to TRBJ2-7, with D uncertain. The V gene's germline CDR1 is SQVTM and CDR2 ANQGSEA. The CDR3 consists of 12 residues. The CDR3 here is CRVDLDNYEQYF. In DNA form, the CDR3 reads TGCAGAGTTGACCTTGACAACTACGAGCAGTACTTC.

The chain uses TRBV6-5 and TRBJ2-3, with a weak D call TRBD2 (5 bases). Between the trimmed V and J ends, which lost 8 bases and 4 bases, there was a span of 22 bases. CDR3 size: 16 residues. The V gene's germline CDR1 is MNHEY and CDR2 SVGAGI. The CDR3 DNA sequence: TGTGCCAGCTCACCGTTAACGGGGATTAGCTCAGATACGCAGTATTTT. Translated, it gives CASSPLTGISSDTQYF.

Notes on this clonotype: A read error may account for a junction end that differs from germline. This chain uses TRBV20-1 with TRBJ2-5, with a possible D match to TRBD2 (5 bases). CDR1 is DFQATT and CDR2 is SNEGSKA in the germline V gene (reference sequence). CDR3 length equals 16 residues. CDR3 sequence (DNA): TGCAGTGCACCGTCTGGTTCGGGGAACTACCAAGAGACGCAGTACTTC. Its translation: CSAPSGSGNYQETQYF.

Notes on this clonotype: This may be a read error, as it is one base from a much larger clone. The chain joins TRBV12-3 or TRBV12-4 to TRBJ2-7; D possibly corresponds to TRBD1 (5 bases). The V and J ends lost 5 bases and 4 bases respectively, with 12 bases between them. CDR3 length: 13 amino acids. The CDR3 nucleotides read TGTGCCAGCAGTCGGACAAGGAGATACGAGCAGTACTTC. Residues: CASSRTRRYEQYF.

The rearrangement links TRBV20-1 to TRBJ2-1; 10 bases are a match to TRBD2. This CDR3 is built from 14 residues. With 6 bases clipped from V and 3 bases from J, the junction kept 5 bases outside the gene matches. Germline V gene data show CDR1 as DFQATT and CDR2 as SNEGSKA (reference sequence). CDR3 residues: CSAPSGSGYNEQFF. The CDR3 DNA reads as TGCAGTGCCCCTAGCGGGAGTGGCTACAATGAGCAGTTCTTC.

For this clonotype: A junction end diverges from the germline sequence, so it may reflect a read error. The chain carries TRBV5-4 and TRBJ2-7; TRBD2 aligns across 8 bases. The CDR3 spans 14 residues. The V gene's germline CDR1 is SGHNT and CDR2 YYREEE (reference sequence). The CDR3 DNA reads TGTGCTAGCAGCCTAACGGGAGGGACCTACGAGCAGTACTTC. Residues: CASSLTGGTYEQYF.

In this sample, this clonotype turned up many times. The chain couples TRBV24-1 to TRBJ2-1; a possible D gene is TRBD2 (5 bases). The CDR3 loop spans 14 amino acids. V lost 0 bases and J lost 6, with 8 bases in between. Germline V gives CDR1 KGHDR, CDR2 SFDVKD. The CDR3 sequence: CATSDLQRGNEQFF. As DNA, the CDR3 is TGTGCCACCAGTGATTTGCAACGGGGCAATGAGCAGTTCTTC.

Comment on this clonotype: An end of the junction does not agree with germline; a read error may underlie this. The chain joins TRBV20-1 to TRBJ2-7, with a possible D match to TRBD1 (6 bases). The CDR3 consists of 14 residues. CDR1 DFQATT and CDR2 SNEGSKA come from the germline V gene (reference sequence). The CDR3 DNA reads TGCAGTGCAACCACCCGGACAGCAGCCTACGAGCAGTACTTT. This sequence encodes CSATTRTAAYEQYF.